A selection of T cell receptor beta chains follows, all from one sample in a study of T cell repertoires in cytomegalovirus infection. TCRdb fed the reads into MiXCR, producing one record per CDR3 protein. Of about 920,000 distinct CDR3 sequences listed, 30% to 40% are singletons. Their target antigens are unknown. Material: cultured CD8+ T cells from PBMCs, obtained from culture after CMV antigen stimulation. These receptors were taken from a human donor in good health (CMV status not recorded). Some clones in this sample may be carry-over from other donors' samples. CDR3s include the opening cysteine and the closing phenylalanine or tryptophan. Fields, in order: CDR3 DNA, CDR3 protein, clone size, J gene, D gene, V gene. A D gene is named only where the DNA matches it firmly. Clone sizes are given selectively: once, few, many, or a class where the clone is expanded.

TGTGCCAGCAGCTTTGGCAACACAGATACGCAGTATTTT,CASSFGNTDTQYF,-,TRBJ2-3,-,TRBV7-9
TGTGCCAGCGCTCGGGGGGAACACACCTTC,CASARGEHTF,-,TRBJ1-2,-,TRBV7-9
TGTGCCAGCAGCCCAGATTGGAGGGAGCAGTTCTTC,CASSPDWREQFF,-,TRBJ2-1,-,TRBV6-5
TGTGCCACCAACTCAGACTCCTACAATGAGCAGTTCTTC,CATNSDSYNEQFF,few,TRBJ2-1,-,TRBV27
TGTGCCAGCTCACCCTCCCCGGGTGCTGAAGATACGCAGTATTTT,CASSPSPGAEDTQYF,few,TRBJ2-3,-,TRBV18
TGTGCCAGCAGCTTGGATAAAAAGAGGCCCCAGCATTTT,CASSLDKKRPQHF,many,TRBJ1-5,-,TRBV5-5
TGTGCCAGCAGCTTCCTAGTGGGGAAGAACACTGAAGCTTTCTTT,CASSFLVGKNTEAFF,many,TRBJ1-1,-,TRBV7-9
TGTGCCAGCACCTTCGGACTAGAGATCACAGATACGCAGTATTTT,CASTFGLEITDTQYF,many,TRBJ2-3,TRBD2,TRBV28
TGCGCCAGCAGTGATGGGTTTCTCAGGGAGCAGTACTTC,CASSDGFLREQYF,few,TRBJ2-7,-,TRBV10-1
TGCGCCAGCAGCCAGCCCCCAACAGGGGGGCAAGAGACCCAGTACTTC,CASSQPPTGGQETQYF,-,TRBJ2-5,TRBD1,TRBV4-1
TGTGCCATCAGTGAGTCCGGGGGGGTAGGAGGCTACACCTTC,CAISESGGVGGYTF,-,TRBJ1-2,-,TRBV10-3
TGTGCCAGCAGTGAATCGCGACAGGGTGGTTACGAGCAGTACTTC,CASSESRQGGYEQYF,-,TRBJ2-7,TRBD1,TRBV6-1
TGTGCTAGTGGTTTGGTTCTCGACCGGGGCAGGAGAGTGAGCACAGATACGCAGTATTTT,CASGLVLDRGRRVSTDTQYF,-,TRBJ2-3,-,TRBV12-5
TGTGCCAGCAGCTTTCTTCCAGGACAGGGGCCTGGTCGAGAGCTGTTTTTT,CASSFLPGQGPGRELFF,few,TRBJ2-2,TRBD1,TRBV7-9
TGTGCCAGCAGTTTAGCAAAAGGGAATCAGCCCCAGCATTTT,CASSLAKGNQPQHF,-,TRBJ1-5,-,TRBV27
TGTGCCAGCAGCCAAGTGACTGACAGGAACACTGAAGCTTTCTTT,CASSQVTDRNTEAFF,few,TRBJ1-1,-,TRBV4-2
TGTGCTAGTGGTTTCGCCAGACCCGATCAGGAGCAGTACTTC,CASGFARPDQEQYF,few,TRBJ2-7,-,TRBV12-5
TGCGCCAGCAGCCAAGGACCGGCGATATACGAGCAGTACTTC,CASSQGPAIYEQYF,-,TRBJ2-7,-,TRBV4-1
TGTGCCAGCAGAAACCTGGACCGAACTAACTATGGCTACACCTTC,CASRNLDRTNYGYTF,-,TRBJ1-2,-,TRBV6-1
TGTGCCAGCAGCTTAGAATTAGGGTACAATCAGCCCCAGCATTTT,CASSLELGYNQPQHF,many,TRBJ1-5,-,TRBV7-8
TGTGCCACCAGTGGCCGAGCGGCAGATACGCAGTATTTT,CATSGRAADTQYF,-,TRBJ2-3,-,TRBV24-1
TGTGCCAGCAGCCAAAACGGGCCAGATGAAGCTTTCTTT,CASSQNGPDEAFF,-,TRBJ1-1,-,TRBV7-9
TGTGCCAGCAGTTACCAGGGCGCTTACAATGAGCAGTTCTTC,CASSYQGAYNEQFF,few,TRBJ2-1,-,TRBV6-5
TGTGCCAGCAGTCTCCCTTTAGGGTTGAATTCACCCCTCCACTTT,CASSLPLGLNSPLHF,-,TRBJ1-6,-,TRBV28
TGTGCCAGCAGTCCCGATGTAAGGGTTGAAGCTTTCTTT,CASSPDVRVEAFF,few,TRBJ1-1,-,TRBV28
TGTGCCAGCAGGGGCCGGGACAGGGTATTGGACAATGAGCAGTTCTTC,CASRGRDRVLDNEQFF,-,TRBJ2-1,TRBD1,TRBV7-8
TGTGCCAGCAGCTTAGAGTCCCGGGACTCCTTTACCTCTCCCCAAGAGACCCAGTACTTC,CASSLESRDSFTSPQETQYF,few,TRBJ2-5,-,TRBV7-9
TGTGCCATAGGGGGCACCGGGGAGCTGTTTTTT,CAIGGTGELFF,many,TRBJ2-2,-,TRBV7-6
TGTGCCAGCAGTCTAACTAACATCCAAGAGACCCAGTACTTC,CASSLTNIQETQYF,-,TRBJ2-5,-,TRBV28
TGTGCCAGCAGCTCCCCAGAGAATAATGAAAAACTGTTTTTT,CASSSPENNEKLFF,-,TRBJ1-4,-,TRBV7-9
TGCGCCAGCAGTGATCGGCCGTTACTCCCTAGCACAGATACGCAGTATTTT,CASSDRPLLPSTDTQYF,few,TRBJ2-3,-,TRBV10-2
TGTGCCAGCAGCCCGAGGTCTGATGAAGCTTTCTTT,CASSPRSDEAFF,-,TRBJ1-1,-,TRBV7-3
TGTGCCAGCAGTTACGCCGATGAGCAGTTCTTC,CASSYADEQFF,-,TRBJ2-1,-,TRBV6-5
TGTGCCAGCAGCTTACCCCTGAGGCCGGCGCAGTATTTT,CASSLPLRPAQYF,once,TRBJ2-3,-,TRBV7-6